One and the same sample provided the 12 T cell receptor beta chains below, sequenced in a study of cytomegalovirus exposure and HLA in healthy donors. Primers: 60 Vbeta forward and 13 Jbeta reverse. TCRdb keeps only in-frame clones here, not all; method: immunoSEQ multiplex PCR. Among 200,000 to 250,000 clones listed, 75% to 90% were seen once. Sequenced input: PBMCs. Receptors were obtained from a woman between 18 and 29 years old in good health and CMV-seronegative.

The V call is TRBV15, the J call TRBJ2-5; TRBD1 aligns across 7 bases. CDR3 length equals 17 residues. The germline gives CDR1 LNHNV, CDR2 YYDKDF (reference sequence). After removal of 5 bases from V and 5 bases from J, the junction contained 17 bases not matched to a gene. CDR3 DNA sequence: TGTGCCACCAGCCGCCGGACAGGCTCTGGGTCGAGGGAGACCCAGTACTTC. Its protein product is CATSRRTGSGSRETQYF.

The table lists this clone with a few counts. The CDR3: CASSSAGTGSNEQFF. The CDR3 region has the DNA TGTGCCAGCTCATCAGCCGGGACAGGGAGTAATGAGCAGTTCTTC. This sequence joins TRBV18 and TRBJ2-1, with 9 bases lining up with TRBD1. Per germline, CDR1 KGHSH and CDR2 LQKENI. The CDR3 contains 15 residues. V was pared by 5 bases and J by 7 bases, with 9 bases of the junction left unmatched.

This clone was observed a single time. The rearrangement uses TRBV7-8 and TRBJ1-6; 7 positions match TRBD1. The V and J ends lost 1 base and 9 bases, in that order; junction bases with no gene match: 21. The CDR3 contains 20 residues. CDR1 and CDR2 from the germline V gene are SGHVS and FQNEAQ. CDR3 sequence: CASSLDPARDRRTPRSPLHF. The CDR3 DNA reads as TGTGCCAGCAGCTTAGACCCTGCCCGGGACAGACGTACCCCTCGTTCACCCCTCCACTTT.

The chain's CDR3 is CASSLPAAGGDLNTQYF. CDR3 coding DNA: TGTGCCAGCAGCTTACCCGCAGCGGGGGGGGATTTAAATACGCAGTATTTT. The chain employs TRBV7-2 and TRBJ2-3; 10 nucleotides line up with TRBD2. The CDR3 length is 17 residues. With V trimmed by 2 bases and J by 7 bases, 12 bases remained unmatched. CDR1 SGHTA and CDR2 FQGNSA come from the germline V gene.

The rearrangement uses TRBV7-9 and TRBJ1-3; the D gene is possibly TRBD1 (5 bases). Germline V gene lookup returns CDR1 SEHNR and CDR2 FQNEAQ (reference sequence). The CDR3 sequence is 14 residues long. Trimming took 0 bases from V and 3 from J, leaving 6 bases between them. The CDR3 DNA reads as TGTGCCAGCAGCTTAGCGACAGATGGAAACACCATATATTTT. It translates to CASSLATDGNTIYF.

Turning to this clone: Other nucleotide sequences in the sample specify the same CDR3. The V call is TRBV27, the J call TRBJ1-2, with D tentatively TRBD1 (6 bases). Germline V lookup: CDR1 MNHEY, CDR2 SMNVEV (reference sequence). Trimming pared 6 bases from V and 4 bases from J, leaving 18 bases between. CDR3 size: 15 residues. In DNA form, the CDR3 reads TGTGCCAGCAGCCCCTCCGGACAGTTACTCTATGGCTACACCTTC. Translation gives CASSPSGQLLYGYTF.

The chain combines TRBV18 with TRBJ1-2, with a tentative D call TRBD1 (6 bases). V was pared by 3 bases and J by 4 bases, with 12 bases between. The CDR3 runs to 14 residues. Germline CDR1 and CDR2: KGHSH and LQKENI. CDR3 loop: CASSPGALGYGYTF. CDR3 in DNA: TGTGCCAGCTCACCGGGGGCGCTGGGCTATGGCTACACCTTC.

This chain uses TRBV5-1 with TRBJ2-1; 11 positions agree with TRBD2. Germline values: CDR1 SGHRS, CDR2 YFSETQ. CDR3 length: 18 residues. Trimming at V came to 1 base and at J to 3 bases, leaving 9 bases not matched to a gene. The CDR3 DNA sequence: TGCGCCAGCAGCTTGTCGGCTAGCGGGGGGCATCGCTACAATGAGCAGTTCTTC. Its protein is CASSLSASGGHRYNEQFF.

The rearrangement uses TRBV5-1 and TRBJ1-5; 7 positions match TRBD1. The CDR3 length is 15 residues. J lost 3 bases, V lost 3 bases, and 6 bases had no gene match. The germline CDR1 and CDR2 sequences are SGHRS and YFSETQ. The CDR3 protein is CASSSGDRPNQPQHF. The CDR3 DNA reads as TGCGCCAGCAGCTCTGGGGACAGACCCAATCAGCCCCAGCATTTT.

The V gene is TRBV9, the J gene TRBJ2-5; D call uncertain. In germline, CDR1 is SGDLS, CDR2 YYNGEE. V was trimmed by 2 bases and J by 2 bases, leaving 10 bases between them. CDR3 length: 14 amino acids. CDR3 nucleotides: TGTGCCAGCAGCGTGATCGGGTCACAAGAGACCCAGTACTTC. Translating gives CASSVIGSQETQYF.

The chain employs TRBV18 and TRBJ1-1, with D tentatively TRBD1 (6 bases). The CDR3 is 17 amino acids. V was trimmed by 4 bases and J by 4 bases, leaving 22 bases between them. Germline V gene sequence: CDR1 KGHSH, CDR2 LQKENI. In DNA form, the CDR3 reads TGTGCCAGCTCACGTCAAGCTCCCCAGGGGACCGGCACTGAAGCTTTCTTT. Its protein is CASSRQAPQGTGTEAFF.

This chain connects TRBV19 to TRBJ1-4; no reliable D call. Germline V gene sequence: CDR1 LNHDA, CDR2 SQIVND (reference sequence). Trimming stripped 3 bases from V and 5 bases from J, with 7 bases between. This CDR3 region has 13 residues. The CDR3 DNA follows: TGTGCCAGTAGTATTACCGGGAATGAAAAACTGTTTTTT. It yields the protein CASSITGNEKLFF.